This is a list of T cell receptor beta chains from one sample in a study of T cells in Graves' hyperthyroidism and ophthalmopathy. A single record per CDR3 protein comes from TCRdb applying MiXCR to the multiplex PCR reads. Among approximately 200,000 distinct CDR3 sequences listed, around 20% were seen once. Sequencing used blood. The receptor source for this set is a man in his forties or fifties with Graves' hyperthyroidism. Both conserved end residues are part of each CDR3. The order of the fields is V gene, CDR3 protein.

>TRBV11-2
CASSFVDGNYEQYF
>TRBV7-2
CASSQLGHSQETQYF
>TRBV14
CASSQFFRSEQYF
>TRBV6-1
CASSLFSGAAYEQYF
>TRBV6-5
CASSYSMGGLFF
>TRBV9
CASSVAEDDYEQYF
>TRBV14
CASSRAGAGKETQYF
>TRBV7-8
CASSSGPILNHNEQFF
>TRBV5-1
CASSLGLSTDTQYF
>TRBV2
CASSGAGGAGSNTQYF
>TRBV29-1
CSVLPYGTEAFF
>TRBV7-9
CASRTSGGTGTQYF
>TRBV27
CASSFAGYNEQFF
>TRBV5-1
CASSLEQGNSPLHF
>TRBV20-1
CSAYARTGVGNTIYF
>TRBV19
CASRGSGTGGALHF
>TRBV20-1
CSARRETQYF
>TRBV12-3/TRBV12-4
CASRTLAEETQYF
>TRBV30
CAWNGGQSNQPQHF
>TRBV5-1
CASSLLAGNYNEQFF
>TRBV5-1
CASSTGGADTQYF
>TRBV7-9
CASSWGLAGESTDTQYF
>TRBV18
CASSPGTSGGPYEQYF
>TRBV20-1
CSASKTSGATDTQYF
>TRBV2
CASSEGQNQETQYF
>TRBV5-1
CASSLGTSGGYNEQFF
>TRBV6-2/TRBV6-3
CASSNAVGQARSSYEQYF